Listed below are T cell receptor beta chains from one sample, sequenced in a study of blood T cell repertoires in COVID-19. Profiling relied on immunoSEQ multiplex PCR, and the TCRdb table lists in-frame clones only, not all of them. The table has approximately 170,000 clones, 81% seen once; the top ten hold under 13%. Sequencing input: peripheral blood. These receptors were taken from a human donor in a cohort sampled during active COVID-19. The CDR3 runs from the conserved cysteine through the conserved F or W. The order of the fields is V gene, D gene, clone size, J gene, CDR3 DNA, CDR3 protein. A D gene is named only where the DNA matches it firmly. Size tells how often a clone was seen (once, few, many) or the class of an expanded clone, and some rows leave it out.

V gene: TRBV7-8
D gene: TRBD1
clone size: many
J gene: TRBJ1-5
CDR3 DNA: TGTGCCAGCAGCACCGGGACAGCTAGCAATCAGCCCCAGCATTTT
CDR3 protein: CASSTGTASNQPQHF

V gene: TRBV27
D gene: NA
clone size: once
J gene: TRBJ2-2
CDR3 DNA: TGTGCCAGCAGTTTGGGCAAGAACACCGGGGAGCTGTTTTTT
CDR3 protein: CASSLGKNTGELFF

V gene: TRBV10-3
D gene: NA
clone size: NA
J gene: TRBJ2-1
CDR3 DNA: TGTGCCATCAGTGAGTCGATGAGGACCACAGGATCCGCCTACAATGAGCAGTTCTTC
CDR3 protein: CAISESMRTTGSAYNEQFF

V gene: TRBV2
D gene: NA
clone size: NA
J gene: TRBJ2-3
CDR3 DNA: TGTGCCAGCAGTGGAACTTTCACAGATACGCAGTATTTT
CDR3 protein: CASSGTFTDTQYF

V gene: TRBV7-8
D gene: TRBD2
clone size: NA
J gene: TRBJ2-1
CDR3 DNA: TGTGCCAGCAGCCTAAGTCCGACTAGCGGCTACAATGAGCAGTTCTTC
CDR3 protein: CASSLSPTSGYNEQFF

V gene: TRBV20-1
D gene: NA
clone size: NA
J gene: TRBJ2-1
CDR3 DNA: TGCAGTGCTCGAGAGGCTGAGCAGTTCTTC
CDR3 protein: CSAREAEQFF

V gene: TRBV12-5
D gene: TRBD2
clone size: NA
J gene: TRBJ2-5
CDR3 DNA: TGTGCTAGTGGCGGGGGGGGGAAAGAGACCCAGTACTTC
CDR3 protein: CASGGGGKETQYF

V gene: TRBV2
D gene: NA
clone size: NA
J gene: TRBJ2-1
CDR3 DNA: TGTGCCAGCAGTCCGAACTGGACACCGGGCAACAATGAGCAGTTCTTC
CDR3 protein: CASSPNWTPGNNEQFF

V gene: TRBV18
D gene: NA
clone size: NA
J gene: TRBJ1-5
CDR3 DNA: TGTGCCAGCTCACCAAGGGCCGGGGGTGTGGGTCAGCCCCAGCATTTT
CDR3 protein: CASSPRAGGVGQPQHF

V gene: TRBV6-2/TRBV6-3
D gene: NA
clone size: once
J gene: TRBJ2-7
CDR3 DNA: TGTGCCAGCAGTTACAGGGGTCCGACCTACGAGCAGTACTTC
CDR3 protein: CASSYRGPTYEQYF

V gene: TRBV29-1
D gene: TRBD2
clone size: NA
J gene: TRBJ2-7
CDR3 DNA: TGCAGCGTTGGTCTAGCGGGCGACGAGCAGTACTTC
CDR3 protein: CSVGLAGDEQYF

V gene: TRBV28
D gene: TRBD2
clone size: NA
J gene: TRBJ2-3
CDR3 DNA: TGTGCCAGCAGTACCCCAGCGGGGGAGGCAGATACGCAGTATTTT
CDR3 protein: CASSTPAGEADTQYF

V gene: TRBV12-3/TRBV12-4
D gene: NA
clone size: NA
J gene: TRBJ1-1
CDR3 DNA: TGTGCCAGCAGCCTGGACAGAGAAGCTTTCTTT
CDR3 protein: CASSLDREAFF

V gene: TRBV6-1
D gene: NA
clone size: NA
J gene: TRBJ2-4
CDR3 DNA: TGTGCCAGCAGTGAAAGTGGTGGAGGGGCCAAAAACATTCAGTACTTC
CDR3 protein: CASSESGGGAKNIQYF

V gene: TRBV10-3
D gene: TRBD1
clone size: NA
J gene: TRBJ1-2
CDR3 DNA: TGTGCCATCAGCCAGGGGGCTGACTACGGCTACACCTTC
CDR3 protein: CAISQGADYGYTF

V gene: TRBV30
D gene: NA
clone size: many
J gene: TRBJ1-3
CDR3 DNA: TGTGCCTGGAGTGTCGGGATTGGAAACACCATATATTTT
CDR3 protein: CAWSVGIGNTIYF